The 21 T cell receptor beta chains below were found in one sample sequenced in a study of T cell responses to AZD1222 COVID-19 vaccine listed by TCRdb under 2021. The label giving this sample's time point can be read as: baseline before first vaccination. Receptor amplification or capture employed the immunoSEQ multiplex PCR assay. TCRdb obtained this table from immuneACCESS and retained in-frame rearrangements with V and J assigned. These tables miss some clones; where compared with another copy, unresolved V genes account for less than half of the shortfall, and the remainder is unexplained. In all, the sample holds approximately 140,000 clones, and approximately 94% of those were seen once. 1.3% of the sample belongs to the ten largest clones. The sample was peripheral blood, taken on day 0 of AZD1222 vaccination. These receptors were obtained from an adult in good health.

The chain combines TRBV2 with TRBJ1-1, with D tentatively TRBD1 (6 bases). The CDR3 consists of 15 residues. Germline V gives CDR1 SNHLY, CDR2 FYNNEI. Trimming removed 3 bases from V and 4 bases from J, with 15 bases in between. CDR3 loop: CASSEGYRAGTEAFF. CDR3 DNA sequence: TGTGCCAGCAGTGAGGGGTACAGGGCGGGCACTGAAGCTTTCTTT.

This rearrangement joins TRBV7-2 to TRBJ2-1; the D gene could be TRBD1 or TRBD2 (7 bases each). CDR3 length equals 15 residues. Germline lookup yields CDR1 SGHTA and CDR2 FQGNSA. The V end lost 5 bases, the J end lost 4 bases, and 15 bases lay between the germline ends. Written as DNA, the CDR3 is TGTGCCAGCAGCCAGGGGGGGGCGGGTTACAATGAGCAGTTCTTC. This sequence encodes CASSQGGAGYNEQFF.

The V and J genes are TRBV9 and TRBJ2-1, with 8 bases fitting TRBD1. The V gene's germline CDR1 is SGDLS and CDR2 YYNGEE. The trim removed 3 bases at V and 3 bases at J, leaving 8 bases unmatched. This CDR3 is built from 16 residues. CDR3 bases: TGTGCCAGCAGCGCCCCGCCGGGACAGGACTACAATGAGCAGTTCTTC. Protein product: CASSAPPGQDYNEQFF.

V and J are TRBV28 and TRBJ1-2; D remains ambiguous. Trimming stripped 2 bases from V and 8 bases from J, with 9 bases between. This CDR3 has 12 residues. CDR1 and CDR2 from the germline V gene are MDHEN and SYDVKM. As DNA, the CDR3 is TGTGCCAGCAGTTTAGAGACTCTGGGCTACACCTTC. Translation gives CASSLETLGYTF.

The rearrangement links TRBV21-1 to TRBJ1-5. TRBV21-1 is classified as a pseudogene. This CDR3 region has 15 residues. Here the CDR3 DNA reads TGTGCCAATGGGCTGGGGGGTAGCAGCAATCAGCCCCAGCATTTT. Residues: CANGLGGSSNQPQHF.

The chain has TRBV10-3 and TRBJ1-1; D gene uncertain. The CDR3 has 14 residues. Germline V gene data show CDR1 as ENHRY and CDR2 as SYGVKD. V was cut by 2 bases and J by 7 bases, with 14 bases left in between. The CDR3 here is CAISEIKGRLEAFF. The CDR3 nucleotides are TGTGCCATCAGTGAGATCAAGGGCAGACTTGAAGCTTTCTTT.

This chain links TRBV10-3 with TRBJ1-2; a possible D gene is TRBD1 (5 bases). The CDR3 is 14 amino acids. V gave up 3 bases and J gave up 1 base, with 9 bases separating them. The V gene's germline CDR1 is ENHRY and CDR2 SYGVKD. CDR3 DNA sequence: TGTGCCATCAGTGATTTCGGGGGTAACTATGGCTACACCTTC. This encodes CAISDFGGNYGYTF.

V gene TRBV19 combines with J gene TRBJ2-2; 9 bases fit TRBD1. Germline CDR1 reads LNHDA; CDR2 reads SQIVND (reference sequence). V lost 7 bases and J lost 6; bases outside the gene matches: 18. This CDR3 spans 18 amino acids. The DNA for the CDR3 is TGTGCCAGTACCCCTCGCGGACAGGGGATTTCCGGCGCCGGGGAGCTGTTTTTT. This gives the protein CASTPRGQGISGAGELFF.

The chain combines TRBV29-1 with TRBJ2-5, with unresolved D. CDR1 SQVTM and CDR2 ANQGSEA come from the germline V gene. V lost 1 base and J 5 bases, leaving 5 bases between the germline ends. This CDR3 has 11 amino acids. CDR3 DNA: TGCAGCGTTGAAGCTCCGGAGACCCAGTACTTC. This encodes CSVEAPETQYF.

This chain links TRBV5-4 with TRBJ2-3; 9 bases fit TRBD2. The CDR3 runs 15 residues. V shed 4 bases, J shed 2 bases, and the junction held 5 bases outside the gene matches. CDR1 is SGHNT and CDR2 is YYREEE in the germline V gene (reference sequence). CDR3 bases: TGTGCCAGCAGCCCGGGACTAGCCAACACAGATACGCAGTATTTT. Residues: CASSPGLANTDTQYF.

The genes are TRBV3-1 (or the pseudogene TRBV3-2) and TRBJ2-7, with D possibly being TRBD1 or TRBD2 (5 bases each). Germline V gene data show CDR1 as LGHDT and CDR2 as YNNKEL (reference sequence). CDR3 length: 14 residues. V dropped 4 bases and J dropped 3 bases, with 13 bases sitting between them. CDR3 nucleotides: TGTGCCAGCAGCCGGGGGACCGGGTTCTACGAGCAGTACGTC. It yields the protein CASSRGTGFYEQYV.

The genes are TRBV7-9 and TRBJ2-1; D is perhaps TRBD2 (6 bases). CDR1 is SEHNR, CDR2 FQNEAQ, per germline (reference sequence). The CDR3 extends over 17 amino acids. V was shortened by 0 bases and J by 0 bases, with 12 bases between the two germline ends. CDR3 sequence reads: CASSLAFGGSSYNEQFF. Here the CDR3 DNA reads TGTGCCAGCAGCTTAGCGTTTGGGGGGAGCTCCTACAATGAGCAGTTCTTC. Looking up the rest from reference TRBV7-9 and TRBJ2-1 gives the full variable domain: DTGVSQNPRHKITKRGQNVTFRCDPISEHNRLYWYRQTLGQGPEFLTYFQNEAQLEKSRLLSDRFSAERPKGSFSTLEIQRTEQGDSAMYLCASSLAFGGSSYNEQFFGPGTRLTVL.

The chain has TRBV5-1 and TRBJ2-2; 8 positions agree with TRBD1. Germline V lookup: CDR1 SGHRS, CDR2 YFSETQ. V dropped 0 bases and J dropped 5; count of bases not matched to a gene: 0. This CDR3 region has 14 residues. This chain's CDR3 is CASSLGQGTGELFF. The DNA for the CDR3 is TGCGCCAGCAGCTTGGGACAGGGGACCGGGGAGCTGTTTTTT.

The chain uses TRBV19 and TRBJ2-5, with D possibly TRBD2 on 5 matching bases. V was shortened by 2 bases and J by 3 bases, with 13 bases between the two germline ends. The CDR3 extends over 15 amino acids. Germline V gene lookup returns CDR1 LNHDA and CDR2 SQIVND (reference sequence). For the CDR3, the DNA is TGTGCCAGTAGTATACTCGGACTCTTCGAAGAGACCCAGTACTTC. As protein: CASSILGLFEETQYF.

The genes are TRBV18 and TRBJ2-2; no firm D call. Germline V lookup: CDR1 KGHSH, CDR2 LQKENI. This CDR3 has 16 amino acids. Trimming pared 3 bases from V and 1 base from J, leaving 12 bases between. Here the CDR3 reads CASSPLGRMNTGELFF. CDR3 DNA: TGTGCCAGCTCACCCCTTGGACGGATGAACACCGGGGAGCTGTTTTTT. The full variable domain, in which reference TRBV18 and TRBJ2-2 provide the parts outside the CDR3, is NAGVMQNPRHLVRRRGQEARLRCSPMKGHSHVYWYRQLPEEGLKFMVYLQKENIIDESGMPKERFSAEFPKEGPSILRIQQVVRGDSAAYFCASSPLGRMNTGELFFGEGSRLTVL.

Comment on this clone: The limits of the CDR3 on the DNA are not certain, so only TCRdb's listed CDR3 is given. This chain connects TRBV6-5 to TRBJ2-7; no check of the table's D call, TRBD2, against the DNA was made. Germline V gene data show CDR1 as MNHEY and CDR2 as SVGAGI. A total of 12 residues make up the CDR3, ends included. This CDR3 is CAIYPCGGARYV.

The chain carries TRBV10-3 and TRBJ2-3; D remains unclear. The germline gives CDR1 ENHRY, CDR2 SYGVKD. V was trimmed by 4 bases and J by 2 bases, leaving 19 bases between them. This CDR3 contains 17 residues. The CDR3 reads CAISAGPLRRITDTQYF. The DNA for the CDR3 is TGTGCCATCAGTGCTGGACCCCTGAGGCGTATCACAGATACGCAGTATTTT.

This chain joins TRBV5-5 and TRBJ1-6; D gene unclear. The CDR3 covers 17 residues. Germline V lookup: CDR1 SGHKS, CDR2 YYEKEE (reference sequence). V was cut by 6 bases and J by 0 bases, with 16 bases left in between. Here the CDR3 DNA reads TGTGCCAGCAACCTCTTTTCAATTGTCTCCTATAATTCACCCCTCCACTTT. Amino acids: CASNLFSIVSYNSPLHF.

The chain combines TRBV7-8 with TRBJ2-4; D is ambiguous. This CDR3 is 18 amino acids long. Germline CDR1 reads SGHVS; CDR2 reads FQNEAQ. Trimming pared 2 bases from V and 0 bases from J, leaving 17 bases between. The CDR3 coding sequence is TGTGCCAGCAGCTTAATGGGCAGACCGGCCCTAGCCAAAAACATTCAGTACTTC. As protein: CASSLMGRPALAKNIQYF.

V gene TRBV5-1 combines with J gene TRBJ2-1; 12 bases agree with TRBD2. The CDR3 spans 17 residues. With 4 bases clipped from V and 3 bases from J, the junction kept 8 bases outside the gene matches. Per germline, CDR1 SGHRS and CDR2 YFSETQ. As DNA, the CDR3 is TGCGCCAGCAGCGCCCCTAGCGGGGGGGCCCTCTACAATGAGCAGTTCTTC. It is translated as CASSAPSGGALYNEQFF.

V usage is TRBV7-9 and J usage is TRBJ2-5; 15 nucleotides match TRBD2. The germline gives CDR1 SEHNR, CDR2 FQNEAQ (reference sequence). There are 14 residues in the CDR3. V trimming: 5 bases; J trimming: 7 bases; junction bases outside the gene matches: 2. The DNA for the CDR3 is TGTGCCAGCAGCCCGGGACTAGCGGGAGGGACCCAGTACTTC. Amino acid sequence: CASSPGLAGGTQYF.